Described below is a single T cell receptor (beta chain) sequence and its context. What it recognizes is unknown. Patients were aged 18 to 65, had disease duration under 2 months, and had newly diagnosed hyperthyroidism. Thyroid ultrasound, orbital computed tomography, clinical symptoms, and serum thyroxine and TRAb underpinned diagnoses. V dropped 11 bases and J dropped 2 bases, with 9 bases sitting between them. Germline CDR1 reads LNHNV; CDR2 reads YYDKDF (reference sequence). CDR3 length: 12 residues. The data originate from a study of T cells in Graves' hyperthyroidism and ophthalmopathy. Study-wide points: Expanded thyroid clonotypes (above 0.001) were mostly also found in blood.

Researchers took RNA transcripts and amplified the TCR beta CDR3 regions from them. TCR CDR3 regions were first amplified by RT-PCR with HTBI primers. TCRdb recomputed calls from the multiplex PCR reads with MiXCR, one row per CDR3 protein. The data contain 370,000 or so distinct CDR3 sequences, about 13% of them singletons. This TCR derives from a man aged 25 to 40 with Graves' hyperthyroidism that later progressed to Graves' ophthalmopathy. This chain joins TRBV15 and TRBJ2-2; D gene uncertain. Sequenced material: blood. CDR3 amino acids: CAASDNTGELFF. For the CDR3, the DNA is TGTGCCGCATCGGACAACACCGGGGAGCTGTTTTTT.